The next 28 T cell receptor beta chains were all read from a single sample in a study of OX40 agonist ivuxolimab in advanced cancers. Clones were sequenced by immunoSEQ multiplex PCR, and TCRdb holds only the in-frame ones, with some missing. The sample holds tens of thousands of clones, more than 80% seen once. Sequencing was performed on CD4+ or CD8+ T cells sorted from blood, taken in a trial of the OX40 agonist ivuxolimab. Receptors originate from an adult with an advanced solid tumor such as melanoma, head and neck, liver or kidney cancer.

The chain has TRBV6-6 and TRBJ2-3, with 7 bases lining up with TRBD2. Trimming cost V 0 bases and J 0 bases; bases outside gene matches: 3. Looked up from germline, CDR1 is MNHNY and CDR2 is SVGAGI (reference sequence). This CDR3 contains 16 residues. The CDR3 reads CASSYSAGVSTDTQYF. As DNA, the CDR3 is TGTGCCAGCAGTTACTCTGCGGGAGTTAGCACAGATACGCAGTATTTT.

The chain couples TRBV7-9 to TRBJ2-7, with D unresolved. Germline V gene sequence: CDR1 SEHNR, CDR2 FQNEAQ (reference sequence). The ends were cut back, 4 bases at V and 0 bases at J, with 13 bases in the middle. CDR3 length: 15 amino acids. The chain's CDR3 is CASSSDLLPSYEQYF. The DNA for the CDR3 is TGTGCCAGCAGCTCGGACCTTCTACCCTCCTACGAGCAGTACTTC.

This rearrangement joins TRBV6-1 to TRBJ1-5; 9 bases agree with TRBD1. V lost 4 bases and J lost 3; bases outside the gene matches: 4. CDR3 length equals 15 residues. Per germline, CDR1 MNHNS and CDR2 SASEGT. The CDR3 reads CASSAGQGNNQPQHF. DNA of the CDR3: TGTGCCAGCAGTGCCGGACAGGGGAACAATCAGCCCCAGCATTTT.

This clone appeared once. The J gene is TRBJ2-4, the V gene TRBV6-1; 16 bases fit TRBD2. The V gene's germline CDR1 is MNHNS and CDR2 SASEGT. The CDR3 is made up of 18 amino acids. Trimming removed 3 bases from V and 10 bases from J; junction bases left unmatched: 12. The DNA for the CDR3 is TGTGCCAGCAGTGATGTACAGCCGGGACTAGCGGGGGGGCCTATTCAGTACTTC. Protein sequence: CASSDVQPGLAGGPIQYF.

This clone occurred a few times. The chain couples TRBV6-1 to TRBJ1-1; D not certain. The germline gives CDR1 MNHNS, CDR2 SASEGT. The CDR3 consists of 13 residues. V was clipped by 7 bases and J by 8 bases, with 17 bases between them. For the CDR3, the DNA is TGTGCCAGCACCGTTCCTCTTCCCTTCGAAGCTTTCTTT. Translated: CASTVPLPFEAFF.

This chain links TRBV28 with TRBJ1-5, with D unresolved. V lost 2 bases, J lost 4 bases, and 3 bases lay in between. CDR1 is MDHEN and CDR2 is SYDVKM in the germline V gene. This CDR3 comprises 12 residues. CDR3 in DNA: TGTGCCAGCAGTTTACCAAATCAGCCCCAGCATTTT. Encoded protein: CASSLPNQPQHF.

This chain uses TRBV6-5 with TRBJ1-4; 7 nucleotides match TRBD1. The CDR3 covers 15 residues. The V segment lost 2 bases and the J segment 7 bases; nucleotides outside the gene matches: 7. Germline V gives CDR1 MNHEY, CDR2 SVGAGI. The CDR3 sequence: CASSYGRTGGEKLFF. The CDR3 DNA follows: TGTGCCAGCAGTTACGGTAGGACAGGCGGTGAAAAACTGTTTTTT.

This clone was counted between two and nine times. J is TRBJ2-5 and V is TRBV12-5, with D uncertain. V lost 0 bases, J lost 3 bases, and 14 bases lay in between. The CDR3 runs 16 residues. Germline V gene data show CDR1 as LGHNT and CDR2 as FRNRAP. This chain's CDR3 is CASGLVGLGAKETQYF. In DNA, the CDR3 is TGTGCTAGTGGTTTGGTCGGTCTAGGAGCGAAAGAGACCCAGTACTTC.

In nucleotides, the CDR3 is TGTGCCAGTAGCCCAGGGGCCTATGGCTACACCTTC. Residues: CASSPGAYGYTF. The gene calls are TRBV19 and TRBJ1-2; possible D gene TRBD1, 6 bases. This CDR3 spans 12 amino acids. V dropped 6 bases and J dropped 4 bases, with 9 bases sitting between them. Per the germline V gene, CDR1 is LNHDA and CDR2 is SQIVND (reference sequence).

This chain uses TRBV18 with TRBJ2-3; 11 positions agree with TRBD2. There are 16 residues in the CDR3. In germline, CDR1 is KGHSH, CDR2 LQKENI. The V gene end was trimmed by 3 bases and the J gene end by 2 bases; junction bases not matched to a gene: 4. The CDR3 bases are TGTGCCAGCTCACCTCTAGCGGGGGGCGCCACAGATACGCAGTATTTT. Protein product: CASSPLAGGATDTQYF.

The chain joins TRBV28 to TRBJ1-2, with 8 positions matching TRBD1. CDR3 size: 14 residues. Germline V CDR1 and CDR2: MDHEN, SYDVKM. The V and J ends lost 6 bases and 5 bases, in that order; junction bases with no gene match: 8. The CDR3 DNA reads TGTGCCAGCAGGGTAACAGGGGGGACGTATGGCTACACCTTC. Translating gives CASRVTGGTYGYTF.

In its sample, this clone was seen once. This rearrangement joins TRBV6-1 to TRBJ2-1, with 14 bases aligning to TRBD2. The CDR3 is 19 amino acids. The V and J ends lost 4 bases and 4 bases, in that order; junction bases with no gene match: 12. Per the germline V gene, CDR1 is MNHNS and CDR2 is SASEGT. CDR3 DNA sequence: TGTGCCAGCAGTGGGACTAGCGGGGGGTTCCTCATGTGGTACAATGAGCAGTTCTTC. Amino acids: CASSGTSGGFLMWYNEQFF.

This chain connects TRBV5-8 to TRBJ2-3; TRBD2 matches at 8 bases. The trim removed 2 bases at V and 0 bases at J, leaving 5 bases unmatched. CDR1 is SGHTS and CDR2 is YDEGEE in the germline V gene. The CDR3 length is 16 residues. As DNA, the CDR3 is TGTGCCAGCAGCTTTGGGCGGGGGGCAAGCACAGATACGCAGTATTTT. Encoded protein: CASSFGRGASTDTQYF. The complete variable domain, with remaining parts taken from reference TRBV5-8 and TRBJ2-3, reads EAGVTQSPTHLIKTRGQQATLRCSPISGHTSVYWYQQALGLGLQFLLWYDEGEERNRGNFPPRFSGRQFPNYSSELNVNALELEDSALYLCASSFGRGASTDTQYFGPGTRLTVL.

The J gene is TRBJ2-3, the V gene TRBV7-2; 7 positions agree with TRBD2. Per the germline V gene, CDR1 is SGHTA and CDR2 is FQGNSA. The V segment lost 2 bases and the J segment 1 base; nucleotides outside the gene matches: 3. The CDR3 has 15 residues. The CDR3 reads CASSLWGGGTDTQYF. CDR3 sequence (DNA): TGTGCCAGCAGCTTATGGGGGGGTGGCACAGATACGCAGTATTTT.

The rearrangement joins TRBV7-8 to TRBJ1-1; D possibly corresponds to TRBD1 (5 bases). Deletions cut 6 bases from V and 3 bases from J, with 8 bases between. Per germline, CDR1 SGHVS and CDR2 FQNEAQ. CDR3 length equals 12 residues. CDR3 bases: TGTGCCAGCAGGGGGGGGGACACTGAAGCTTTCTTT. This encodes CASRGGDTEAFF. The full variable domain, its missing parts supplied by reference TRBV7-8 and TRBJ1-1, is GAGVSQSPRYKVAKRGQDVALRCDPISGHVSLFWYQQALGQGPEFLTYFQNEAQLDKSGLPSDRFFAERPEGSVSTLKIQRTQQEDSAVYLCASRGGDTEAFFGQGTRLTVV.

This chain connects TRBV19 to TRBJ1-1; D is possibly TRBD1 (6 bases). This CDR3 has 17 amino acids. Trimming left V 5 bases short and J 2 bases short, with 21 bases between. CDR1 and CDR2 from the germline V gene are LNHDA and SQIVND (reference sequence). The CDR3 here is CASSVIGGARFNTEAFF. For the CDR3, the DNA is TGTGCCAGTAGTGTAATAGGGGGGGCGCGGTTCAACACTGAAGCTTTCTTT.

This chain joins TRBV5-1 and TRBJ2-2; 9 positions match TRBD2. With 3 bases clipped from V and 6 bases from J, the junction kept 6 bases outside the gene matches. In germline, CDR1 is SGHRS, CDR2 YFSETQ. The CDR3 totals 15 residues. DNA of the CDR3: TGCGCCAGCAGCTGGGGACTAGCAAGGGCCGGGGAGCTGTTTTTT. Encoded protein: CASSWGLARAGELFF.

This clone was detected a few times. The V gene is TRBV2, the J gene TRBJ1-2, with 12 nucleotides matching TRBD1. This CDR3 has 19 residues. The trim removed 5 bases at V and 5 bases at J, leaving 18 bases unmatched. CDR1 and CDR2 from the germline V gene are SNHLY and FYNNEI. In DNA, the CDR3 is TGTGCCAGCAGTACTCCCGGGACAGGGGGCGTCGGGAGGCCTTATGGCTACACCTTC. This gives the protein CASSTPGTGGVGRPYGYTF. Full variable domain (outside the CDR3, taken from reference TRBV2 and TRBJ1-2): EPEVTQTPSHQVTQMGQEVILRCVPISNHLYFYWYRQILGQKVEFLVSFYNNEISEKSEIFDDQFSVERPDGSNFTLKIRSTKLEDSAMYFCASSTPGTGGVGRPYGYTFGSGTRLTVV.

The chain carries TRBV6-6 and TRBJ2-2; possible D gene TRBD2, 6 bases. Trimming removed 6 bases from V and 8 bases from J, with 19 bases in between. The CDR3 loop spans 15 amino acids. Germline values: CDR1 MNHNY, CDR2 SVGAGI (reference sequence). The CDR3 spells CASRGGGSLGGELFF. In DNA form, the CDR3 reads TGTGCCAGCAGGGGAGGTGGCAGTTTAGGTGGGGAGCTGTTTTTT.

The CDR3 sequence is CASSYPGQGRNEQFF. CDR3 coding DNA: TGTGCCAGCAGTTACCCTGGACAGGGGAGGAATGAGCAGTTCTTC. The chain couples TRBV6-5 to TRBJ2-1; 9 bases fit TRBD1. CDR1 and CDR2 from the germline V gene are MNHEY and SVGAGI. This CDR3 is built from 15 residues. J lost 7 bases, V lost 2 bases, and 6 bases had no gene match.

The chain joins TRBV21-1 to TRBJ2-5. TRBV21-1 is annotated as a pseudogene. The CDR3 has 16 amino acids. The CDR3: CASSPSGTQTQETQYF. The CDR3 region has the DNA TGTGCCAGCAGCCCGTCCGGGACCCAGACCCAAGAGACCCAGTACTTC.

This chain links TRBV11-2 with TRBJ1-3; 7 nucleotides line up with TRBD1. V was clipped by 5 bases and J by 0 bases; unmatched bases: 10. Per germline, CDR1 SGHAT and CDR2 FQNNGV. The CDR3 has 17 amino acids. The CDR3 DNA sequence: TGTGCCAGCAGCGCGCTGCTAGGGACAGTCTCTGGAAACACCATATATTTT. Translation: CASSALLGTVSGNTIYF.

The rearrangement joins TRBV10-2 to TRBJ1-6; TRBD1 agrees at 9 bases. The germline V gene has CDR1 WSHSY and CDR2 SAAADI. The CDR3 length is 16 residues. V trimming: 2 bases; J trimming: 5 bases; junction bases outside the gene matches: 4. This chain's CDR3 is CASSETGGLNNSPLHF. In nucleotides, the CDR3 is TGCGCCAGCAGTGAGACAGGGGGCTTGAATAATTCACCCCTCCACTTT.

V and J are TRBV15 and TRBJ1-4, with D unresolved. Trimming removed 0 bases from V and 8 bases from J, with 13 bases in between. There are 15 residues in the CDR3. The germline CDR1 and CDR2 sequences are LNHNV and YYDKDF (reference sequence). Here the CDR3 DNA reads TGTGCCACCAGCAGAGATTCGTGGGGTTGGGAAAAACTGTTTTTT. This translates into CATSRDSWGWEKLFF.

The rearrangement links TRBV5-1 to TRBJ2-7; 9 bases fit TRBD2. Per germline, CDR1 SGHRS and CDR2 YFSETQ. V lost 0 bases, J lost 0 bases, and 7 bases stayed unmatched. The CDR3 is made up of 17 amino acids. CDR3 sequence reads: CASSLVPSGANSYEQYF. The CDR3 nucleotides read TGCGCCAGCAGCTTGGTTCCTAGCGGGGCGAACTCCTACGAGCAGTACTTC. Filled out from reference TRBV5-1 and TRBJ2-7, the complete variable domain reads KAGVTQTPRYLIKTRGQQVTLSCSPISGHRSVSWYQQTPGQGLQFLFEYFSETQRNKGNFPGRFSGRQFSNSRSEMNVSTLELGDSALYLCASSLVPSGANSYEQYFGPGTRLTVT.

Concerning this clone: The sample has other DNA sequences that encode this CDR3 too. The rearrangement joins TRBV19 to TRBJ1-3; unclear D gene. Looked up from germline, CDR1 is LNHDA and CDR2 is SQIVND (reference sequence). Deletions cut 3 bases from V and 1 base from J, with 7 bases between. This CDR3 comprises 14 residues. The CDR3 DNA reads TGTGCCAGTAGTATGGGAGGTTCTGGAAACACCATATATTTT. It specifies CASSMGGSGNTIYF. The full variable domain, with the rest looked up from reference TRBV19 and TRBJ1-3, is DGGITQSPKYLFRKEGQNVTLSCEQNLNHDAMYWYRQDPGQGLRLIYYSQIVNDFQKGDIAEGYSVSREKKESFPLTVTSAQKNPTAFYLCASSMGGSGNTIYFGEGSWLTVV.

This chain uses TRBV7-2 with TRBJ2-7; 10 bases align to TRBD1. Germline lookup yields CDR1 SGHTA and CDR2 FQGNSA. The length of the CDR3 is 15 residues. The V and J ends lost 6 bases and 2 bases, in that order; junction bases with no gene match: 7. CDR3 protein: CASRGGTGATYEQYF. The CDR3 nucleotides read TGTGCCAGCAGGGGGGGGACAGGGGCAACCTACGAGCAGTACTTC.

This chain links TRBV6-5 with TRBJ1-5; D gene ambiguous. V lost 8 bases to trimming and J lost 2 bases, with 19 bases between them. This CDR3 is 16 amino acids long. Germline-derived CDR1 and CDR2 are MNHEY and SVGAGI. The CDR3 DNA reads TGTGCCAGCCGTTTGTATGTTTTATTTGGCAATCAGCCCCAGCATTTT. Amino acid sequence: CASRLYVLFGNQPQHF.